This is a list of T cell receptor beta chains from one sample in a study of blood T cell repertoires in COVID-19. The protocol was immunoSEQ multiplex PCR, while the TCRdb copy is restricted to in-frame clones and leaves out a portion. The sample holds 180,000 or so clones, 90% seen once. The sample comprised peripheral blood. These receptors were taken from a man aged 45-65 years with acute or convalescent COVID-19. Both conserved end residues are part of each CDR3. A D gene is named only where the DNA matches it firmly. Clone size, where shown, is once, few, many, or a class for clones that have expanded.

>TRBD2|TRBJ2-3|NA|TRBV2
TGTGCCAGCAGTGAAGCGAGACTAGCGGGGGGGCTACGAGATACGCAGTATTTT
CASSEARLAGGLRDTQYF
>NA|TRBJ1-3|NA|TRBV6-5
TGTGCCAGCAGTTCGTCCCGAAGACAGGGAAACACCATATATTTT
CASSSSRRQGNTIYF
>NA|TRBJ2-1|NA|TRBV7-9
TGTGCCAGCTTGGGGGGGCCGGATTCCCACAATGAGCAGTTCTTC
CASLGGPDSHNEQFF
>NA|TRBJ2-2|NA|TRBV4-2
TGTGCCAGCAGCCAAGATCCCAGGGGTAACACCGGGGAGCTGTTTTTT
CASSQDPRGNTGELFF
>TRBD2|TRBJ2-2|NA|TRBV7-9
TGTGCCAGCAGCTCTGGACTAGTTTCTGGGGAGCTGTTTTTT
CASSSGLVSGELFF
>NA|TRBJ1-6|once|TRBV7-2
TGTGCCAGCAGCTTAGAGGCAGGGGCAAATTCACCCCTCCACTTT
CASSLEAGANSPLHF
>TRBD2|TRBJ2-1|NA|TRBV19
TGTGCCAGTAGATTAGCGGGAGGAGAGTGGCATGAGCAGTTCTTC
CASRLAGGEWHEQFF
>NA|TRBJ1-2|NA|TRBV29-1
TGCAGTTCTGGACAGCCAGGATATGGCTACACCTTC
CSSGQPGYGYTF
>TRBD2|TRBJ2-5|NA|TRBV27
TGTGCCAGCAGTTTATTTAGCGGGGGCTCTAAAGAGACCCAGTACTTC
CASSLFSGGSKETQYF
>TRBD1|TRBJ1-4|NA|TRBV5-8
TGTGCCAGCAGCCTCGACAGGGTGGCTAATGAAAAACTGTTTTTT
CASSLDRVANEKLFF
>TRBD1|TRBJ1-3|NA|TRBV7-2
TGTGCCAGCAGAAGACAGGGACCCTCTGGAAACACCATATATTTT
CASRRQGPSGNTIYF
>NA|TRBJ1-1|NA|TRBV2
TGTGCCAGCAGTGAACCGACCGCAGGAACTGAGACTGAAGCTTTCTTT
CASSEPTAGTETEAFF
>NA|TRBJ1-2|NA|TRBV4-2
TGTGCCAGCAGCCAAGCAGCAGGGTTTGATTACTATGGCTACACCTTC
CASSQAAGFDYYGYTF
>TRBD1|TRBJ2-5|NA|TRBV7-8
TGTGCCAGCAGCCCCAGGGCAGGGGGACAGGAGACCCAGTACTTC
CASSPRAGGQETQYF
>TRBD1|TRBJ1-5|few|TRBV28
TGTGCCAGCAGTCTTACGGCGACAGGGTGGGAGCCCCAGCATTTT
CASSLTATGWEPQHF
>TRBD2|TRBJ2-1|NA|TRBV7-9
TGTGCCAGCAGCTCCCCGGGACTAGCGGGAGGGACCTACAATGAGCAGTTCTTC
CASSSPGLAGGTYNEQFF
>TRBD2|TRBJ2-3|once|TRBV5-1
TGCGCCAGCAGCGGTACTAGCGGAAGCACAGATACGCAGTATTTT
CASSGTSGSTDTQYF
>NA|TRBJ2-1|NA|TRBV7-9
TGTGCCAGCAGCGAAGTCCTGGGCGGGGGCCCATTCAATGAGCAGTTCTTC
CASSEVLGGGPFNEQFF
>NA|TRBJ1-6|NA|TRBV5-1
TGCGCCAGCAGCTTGGATGTGGTGGGGGCAAGGAATTCACCCCTCCACTTT
CASSLDVVGARNSPLHF
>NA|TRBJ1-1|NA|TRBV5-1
TGCGCCAGCAGCTTGGCCGGGGGATACACTGAAGCTTTCTTT
CASSLAGGYTEAFF
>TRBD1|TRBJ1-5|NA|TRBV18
TGTGCCAGTACAGGGGGAGACAATCAGCCCCAGCATTTT
CASTGGDNQPQHF
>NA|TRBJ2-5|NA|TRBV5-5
TGTGCCAGCAGCCCTTCTACCGTGGAGACCCAGTACTTC
CASSPSTVETQYF
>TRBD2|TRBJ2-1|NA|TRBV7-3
TGTGCCAGCAGCATGACTAGCGGGGAGGCCTCCTACAATGAGCAGTTCTTC
CASSMTSGEASYNEQFF